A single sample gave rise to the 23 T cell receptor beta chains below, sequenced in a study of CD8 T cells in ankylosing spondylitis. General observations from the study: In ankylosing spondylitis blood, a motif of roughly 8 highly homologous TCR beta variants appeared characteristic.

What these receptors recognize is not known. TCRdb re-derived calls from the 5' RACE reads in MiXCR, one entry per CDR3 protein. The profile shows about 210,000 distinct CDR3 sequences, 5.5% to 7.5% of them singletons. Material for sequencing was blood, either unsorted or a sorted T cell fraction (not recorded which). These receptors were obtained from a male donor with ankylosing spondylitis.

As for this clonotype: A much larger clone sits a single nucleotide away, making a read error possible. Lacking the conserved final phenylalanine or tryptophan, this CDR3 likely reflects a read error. Here the CDR3 reads CATSRQDSYEQYL. CDR3 sequence (DNA): TGTGCCACCAGTCGCCAGGACTCCTACGAGCAGTACCTC. The V and J genes are TRBV24-1 and TRBJ2-7, with D unresolved. The CDR3 has 13 residues. Germline V CDR1 and CDR2: KGHDR, SFDVKD. Trimming took 6 bases from V and 0 from J, leaving 8 bases between them.

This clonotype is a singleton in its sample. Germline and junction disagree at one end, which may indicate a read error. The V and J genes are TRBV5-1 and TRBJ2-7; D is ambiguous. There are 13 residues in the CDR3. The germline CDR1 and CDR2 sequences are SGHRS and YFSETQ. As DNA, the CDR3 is TGCGCCAGCAGCTTGGACAGATCCTTCGAGCAGTACTTC. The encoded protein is CASSLDRSFEQYF.

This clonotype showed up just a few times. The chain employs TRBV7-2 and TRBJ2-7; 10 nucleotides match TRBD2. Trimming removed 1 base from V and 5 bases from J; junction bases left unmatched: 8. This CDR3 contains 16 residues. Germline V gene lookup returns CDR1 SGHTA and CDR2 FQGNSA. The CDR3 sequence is CASSLGPLAGVDEQYF. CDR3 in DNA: TGTGCCAGCAGCTTAGGGCCCCTAGCGGGAGTGGACGAGCAGTACTTC.

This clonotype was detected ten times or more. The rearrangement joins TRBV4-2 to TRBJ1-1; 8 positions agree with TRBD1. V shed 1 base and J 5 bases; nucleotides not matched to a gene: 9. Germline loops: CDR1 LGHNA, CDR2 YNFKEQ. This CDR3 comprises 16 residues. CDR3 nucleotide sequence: TGTGCCAGCAGCCAAGCCACCGGGACAGGAGGGACTGAAGCTTTCTTT. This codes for CASSQATGTGGTEAFF.

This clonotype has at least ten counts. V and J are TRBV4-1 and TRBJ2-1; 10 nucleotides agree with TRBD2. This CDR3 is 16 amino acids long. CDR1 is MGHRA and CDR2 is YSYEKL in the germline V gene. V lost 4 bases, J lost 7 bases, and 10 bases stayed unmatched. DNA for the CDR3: TGCGCCAGCAGCCGCAGGCAGAGCGGGAGGGGTAATGAGCAGTTCTTC. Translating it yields CASSRRQSGRGNEQFF.

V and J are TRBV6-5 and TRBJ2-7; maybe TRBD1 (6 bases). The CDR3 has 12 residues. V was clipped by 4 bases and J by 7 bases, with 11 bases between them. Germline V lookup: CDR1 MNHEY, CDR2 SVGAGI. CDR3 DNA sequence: TGTGCCAGCAGTTTCAACAGGGCTGAGCAGTACTTC. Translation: CASSFNRAEQYF.

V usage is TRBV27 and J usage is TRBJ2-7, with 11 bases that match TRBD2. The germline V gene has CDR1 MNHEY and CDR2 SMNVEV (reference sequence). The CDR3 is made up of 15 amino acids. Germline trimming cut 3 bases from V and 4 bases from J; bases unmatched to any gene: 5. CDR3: CASSLASGGFYEQYF. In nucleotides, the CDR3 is TGTGCCAGCAGTTTGGCTAGCGGGGGGTTTTACGAGCAGTACTTC.

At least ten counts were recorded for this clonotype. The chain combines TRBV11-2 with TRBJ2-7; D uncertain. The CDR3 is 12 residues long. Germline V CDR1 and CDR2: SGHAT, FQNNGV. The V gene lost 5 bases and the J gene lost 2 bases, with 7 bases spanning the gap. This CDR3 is CASSVWTYEQYF. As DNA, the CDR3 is TGTGCCAGCAGCGTGTGGACCTACGAGCAGTACTTC.

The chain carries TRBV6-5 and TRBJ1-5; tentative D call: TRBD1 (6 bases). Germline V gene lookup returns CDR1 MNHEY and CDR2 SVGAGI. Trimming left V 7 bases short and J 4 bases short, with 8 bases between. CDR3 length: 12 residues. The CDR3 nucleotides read TGTGCCAGCAATGACAGGAATCAGCCCCAGCATTTT. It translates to CASNDRNQPQHF.

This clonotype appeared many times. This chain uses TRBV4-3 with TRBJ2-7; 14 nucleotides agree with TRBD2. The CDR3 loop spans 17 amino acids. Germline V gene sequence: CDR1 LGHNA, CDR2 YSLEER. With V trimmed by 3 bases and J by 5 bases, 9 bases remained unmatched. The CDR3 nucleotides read TGCGCCAGCAGCCAGGGGACTAGCGGGAGTGAGTGGGACGAGCAGTACTTC. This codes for CASSQGTSGSEWDEQYF.

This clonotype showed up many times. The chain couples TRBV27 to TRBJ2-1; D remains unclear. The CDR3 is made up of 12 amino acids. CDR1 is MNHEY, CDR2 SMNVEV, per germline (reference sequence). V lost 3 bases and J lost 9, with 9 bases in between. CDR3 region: CASSLLGAEQFF. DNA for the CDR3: TGTGCCAGCAGTTTGTTGGGTGCTGAGCAGTTCTTC.

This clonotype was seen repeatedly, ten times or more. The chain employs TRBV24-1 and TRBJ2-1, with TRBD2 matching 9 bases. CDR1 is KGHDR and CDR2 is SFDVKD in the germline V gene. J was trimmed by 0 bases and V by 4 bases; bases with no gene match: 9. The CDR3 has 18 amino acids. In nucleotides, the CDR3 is TGTGCCACCAGTGAACGTCTGGGAGCGGGGGGCTCCTACAATGAGCAGTTCTTC. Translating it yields CATSERLGAGGSYNEQFF.

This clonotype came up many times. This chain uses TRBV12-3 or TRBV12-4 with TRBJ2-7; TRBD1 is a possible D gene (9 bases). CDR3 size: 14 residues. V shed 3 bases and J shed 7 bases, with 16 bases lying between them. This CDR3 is CASSLGTGTREQYF. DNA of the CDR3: TGTGCCAGCAGTTTGGGGACAGGGACTAGAGAGCAGTACTTC.

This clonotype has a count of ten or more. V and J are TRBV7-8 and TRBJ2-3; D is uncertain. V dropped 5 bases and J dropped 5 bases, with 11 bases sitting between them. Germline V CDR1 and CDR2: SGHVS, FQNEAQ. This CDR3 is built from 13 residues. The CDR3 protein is CASSPPQRDTQYF. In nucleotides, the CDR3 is TGTGCCAGCAGCCCCCCTCAGCGAGATACGCAGTATTTT. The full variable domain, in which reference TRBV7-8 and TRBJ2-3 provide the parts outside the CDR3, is GAGVSQSPRYKVAKRGQDVALRCDPISGHVSLFWYQQALGQGPEFLTYFQNEAQLDKSGLPSDRFFAERPEGSVSTLKIQRTQQEDSAVYLCASSPPQRDTQYFGPGTRLTVL.

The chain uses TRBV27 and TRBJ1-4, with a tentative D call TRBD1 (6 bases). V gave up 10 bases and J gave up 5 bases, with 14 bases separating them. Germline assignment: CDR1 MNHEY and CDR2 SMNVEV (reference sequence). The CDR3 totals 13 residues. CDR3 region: CATRGTKNEKLFF. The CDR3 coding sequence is TGTGCCACCCGAGGGACAAAAAATGAAAAACTGTTTTTT.

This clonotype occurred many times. The CDR3 sequence: CASSLRGGAQETQYF. CDR3 in DNA: TGTGCCAGCAGTTTACGCGGGGGGGCACAAGAGACCCAGTACTTC. The chain recombines TRBV28 with TRBJ2-5; 9 bases align to TRBD2. CDR3 length: 15 residues. Germline-derived CDR1 and CDR2 are MDHEN and SYDVKM. The junction had 3 bases not matched to a gene; V was cut back by 2 bases and J by 2 bases. Looking up the rest from reference TRBV28 and TRBJ2-5 gives the full variable domain: DVKVTQSSRYLVKRTGEKVFLECVQDMDHENMFWYRQDPGLGLRLIYFSYDVKMKEKGDIPEGYSVSREKKERFSLILESASTNQTSMYLCASSLRGGAQETQYFGPGTRLLVL.

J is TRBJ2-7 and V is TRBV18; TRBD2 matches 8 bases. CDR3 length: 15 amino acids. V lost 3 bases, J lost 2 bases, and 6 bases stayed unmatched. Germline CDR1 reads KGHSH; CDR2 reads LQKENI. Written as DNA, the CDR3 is TGTGCCAGCTCACCCGCTAGCGGGCTAGCCTACGAGCAGTACTTC. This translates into CASSPASGLAYEQYF. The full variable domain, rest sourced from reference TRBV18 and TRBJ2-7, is NAGVMQNPRHLVRRRGQEARLRCSPMKGHSHVYWYRQLPEEGLKFMVYLQKENIIDESGMPKERFSAEFPKEGPSILRIQQVVRGDSAAYFCASSPASGLAYEQYFGPGTRLTVT.

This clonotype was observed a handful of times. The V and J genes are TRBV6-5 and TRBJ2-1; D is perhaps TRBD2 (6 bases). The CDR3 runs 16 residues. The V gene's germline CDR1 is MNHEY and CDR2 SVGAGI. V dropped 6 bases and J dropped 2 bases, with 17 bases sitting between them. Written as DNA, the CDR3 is TGTGCCAGCAGATATTCGGGACTCCCTCCCTACAATGAGCAGTTCTTC. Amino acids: CASRYSGLPPYNEQFF.

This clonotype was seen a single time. In DNA, the CDR3 is TGTGCCAGCAGCTCCCCGGGTAGCGGGGTTACCGGGGAGCTGTTTTTT. It translates to CASSSPGSGVTGELFF. The chain carries TRBV11-2 and TRBJ2-2; the match to TRBD2 covers 8 bases. CDR1 SGHAT and CDR2 FQNNGV come from the germline V gene. The trim removed 4 bases at V and 5 bases at J, leaving 9 bases unmatched. The CDR3 contains 16 residues.

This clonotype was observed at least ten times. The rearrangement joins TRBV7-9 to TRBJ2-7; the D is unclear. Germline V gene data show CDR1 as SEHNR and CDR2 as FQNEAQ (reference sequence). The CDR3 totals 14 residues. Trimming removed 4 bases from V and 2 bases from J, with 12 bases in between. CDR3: CASSSRVSPYEQYF. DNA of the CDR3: TGTGCCAGCAGCTCTAGAGTTTCCCCCTACGAGCAGTACTTC.

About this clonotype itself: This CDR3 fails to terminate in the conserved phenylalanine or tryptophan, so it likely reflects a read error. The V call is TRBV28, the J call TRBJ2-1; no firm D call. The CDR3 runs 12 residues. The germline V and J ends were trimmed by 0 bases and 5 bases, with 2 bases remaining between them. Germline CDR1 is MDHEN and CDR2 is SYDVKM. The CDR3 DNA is TGTGCCAGCAGTTTATGGAACAATGAGCAGTTCCTC. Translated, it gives CASSLWNNEQFL.

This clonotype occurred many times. The CDR3 reads CASNKGPPGTEAFF. The CDR3 bases are TGTGCCAGCAACAAAGGCCCACCAGGCACTGAAGCTTTCTTT. This chain uses TRBV28 with TRBJ1-1; no definite D call. This CDR3 has 14 residues. V gave up 7 bases and J gave up 4 bases, with 16 bases separating them. The V gene's germline CDR1 is MDHEN and CDR2 SYDVKM.

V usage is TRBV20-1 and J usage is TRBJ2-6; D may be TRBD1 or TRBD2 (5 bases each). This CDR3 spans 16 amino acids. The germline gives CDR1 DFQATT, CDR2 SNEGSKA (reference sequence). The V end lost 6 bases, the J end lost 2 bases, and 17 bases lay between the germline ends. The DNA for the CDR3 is TGCAGTGCAGGACCCAGGGCCGGGACTGGGGCCAACGTCCTGACTTTC. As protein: CSAGPRAGTGANVLTF.